The rows below give T cell receptor beta chains drawn from one sample of a study of blood T cell repertoires in COVID-19. Sequenced by immunoSEQ multiplex PCR; TCRdb stores in-frame clones only, minus some. Among 200,000 to 300,000 clones listed, roughly 86% were seen once. The sequencing sample was made of peripheral blood. Receptor source: a man aged 35-49 years who had recovered from COVID-19. CDR3s leave out the opening cysteine and the closing phenylalanine or tryptophan.

v_call cdr3_length cdr3_aa
TRBV19 13 ASSTGQGPNQPQH
TRBV7-9 10 ASSLSWDEQF
TRBV6-5 13 ASSVTSGGRREQF
TRBV6-5 10 ASSLSRDTQY
TRBV7-8 12 ASSLEGTNQPQH
TRBV19 13 ASSSLGGWSYEQY
TRBV18 14 ASSPVMGGSYNEQF
TRBV3-1/TRBV3-2 12 ASSQRAGNTEAF
TRBV5-1 12 ASSPMSQARKAF
TRBV5-5 15 ASSSQYRVNLGNTIY
TRBV4-1 12 ASSQEGTIGEQF
TRBV6-4 16 ASSDPGQGPRSSYEQY
TRBV5-1 12 ASSLEGQLYEQY
TRBV6-6 12 AHTLAGKSDTQY
TRBV11-2 14 ASSFSGGGAADTQY
TRBV3-1/TRBV3-2 14 ASSQTQDMSTDTQY
TRBV30 13 AWSVPRRSNQPQH
TRBV2 12 ASSEALPGGIGT
TRBV7-3 13 ASSLGPGLSYEQY
TRBV2 12 ASRRDTGGVEQY
TRBV19 12 ASSMGTGRSEQY
TRBV5-6 17 ASSFYGRDRIHSNYGYT
TRBV6-2/TRBV6-3 13 ASSDSGDRYNGYT
TRBV7-3 11 ASSPPNSNEAF
TRBV7-2 13 ASSLGGGGVYGYT
TRBV7-2 10 ASGNSGYEQY
TRBV5-6 12 ASSPAYSNYGYT
TRBV20-1 14 SASRWDRGGNQPQH